Below, 14 T cell receptor beta chains from the same sample are listed, as sequenced in a study of blood T cells in healthy people across ages. A second roughly 6 to 11 cycle PCR used barcoded and J-beta primers. From the 5' RACE reads, TCRdb called clonotypes with MiXCR, one entry per CDR3 protein. The sample has 800,000 or so distinct CDR3 sequences; approximately 25% are singletons. The same specimen was also included in a second study, on T cells of mothers and their children.

Sequencing used blood. The receptors stem from a boy aged 5 to 17 in good health.

A few counts support this clonotype. The chain recombines TRBV29-1 with TRBJ2-1; TRBD2 is a possible D gene (9 bases). Germline V lookup: CDR1 SQVTM, CDR2 ANQGSEA. The CDR3 spans 14 residues. The ends were cut back, 6 bases at V and 9 bases at J, with 21 bases in the middle. Here the CDR3 DNA reads TGCAGCGTGAAAAGGCCTAGCGGGACAGGTGAGCAGTTCTTC. Its translation is CSVKRPSGTGEQFF.

The gene calls are TRBV24-1 and TRBJ2-6, with 9 bases identical to TRBD1. V dropped 4 bases and J dropped 0; count of bases not matched to a gene: 3. CDR3 length: 17 amino acids. Germline loops: CDR1 KGHDR, CDR2 SFDVKD. The CDR3 DNA reads as TGTGCCACCAGTGAGACGACAGGGGGCTCTGGGGCCAACGTCCTGACTTTC. The encoded protein is CATSETTGGSGANVLTF.

V and J are TRBV6-1 and TRBJ2-5, with 10 nucleotides matching TRBD2. The J call is in doubt because the DNA end fits TRBJ2-7 better. The CDR3 has 14 residues. Germline CDR1 reads MNHNS; CDR2 reads SASEGT. In nucleotides, the CDR3 is TGTGCCAGCAAGGGACTAGCGACTACCTACGAGCAGTACTTC. Residues: CASKGLATTYEQYF.

This clonotype was counted many times. The chain employs TRBV6-5 and TRBJ2-7, with 8 bases that match TRBD1. Germline loops: CDR1 MNHEY, CDR2 SVGAGI. This CDR3 contains 18 residues. V shed 7 bases, J shed 4 bases, and the junction held 21 bases outside the gene matches. The CDR3 DNA is TGTGCCAGCAAGTACGGGGGACCCCCGACAGGGGATACGTACGAGCAGTACTTC. It specifies CASKYGGPPTGDTYEQYF.

This clonotype was recorded a few times. This rearrangement joins TRBV18 to TRBJ1-1; the D is unclear. This CDR3 is 14 amino acids long. Trimming left V 0 bases short and J 2 bases short, with 7 bases between. Germline V gives CDR1 KGHSH, CDR2 LQKENI. CDR3 nucleotide sequence: TGTGCCAGCTCACCACCAGGTTTTAACACTGAAGCTTTCTTT. It is translated as CASSPPGFNTEAFF.

The chain uses TRBV5-6 and TRBJ1-2; perhaps TRBD1 as D (5 bases). Germline CDR1 SGHDT, CDR2 YYEEEE. CDR3 length: 15 amino acids. Trimming pared 0 bases from V and 2 bases from J, leaving 11 bases between. This CDR3 reads CASSLAVQGNYGYTF. Written as DNA, the CDR3 is TGTGCCAGCAGCTTGGCGGTCCAGGGCAACTATGGCTACACCTTC.

This clonotype was seen a few times. The chain joins TRBV2 to TRBJ2-1; D uncertain. The better agreement between TRBJ2-5 and the DNA end casts doubt on the J call. The CDR3 is 16 amino acids. In germline, CDR1 is SNHLY, CDR2 FYNNEI. CDR3 loop: CASSERGVVAPKTQYF. The DNA of the CDR3 is TGTGCCAGCAGTGAACGCGGAGTAGTTGCCCCAAAGACCCAGTACTTC.

This clonotype has only a few counts. V and J are TRBV6-2 or TRBV6-3 and TRBJ2-2, with 12 bases aligning to TRBD2. CDR1 is MNHEY and CDR2 is SVGEGT in the germline V gene. After removal of 6 bases from V and 2 bases from J, the junction contained 4 bases not matched to a gene. The CDR3 consists of 16 residues. CDR3 in DNA: TGTGCCAGCAGCCACGGACTAGCGGGAAACACCGGGGAGCTGTTTTTT. Its translation is CASSHGLAGNTGELFF.

This clonotype has just a few counts. The chain couples TRBV28 to TRBJ1-4; TRBD1 aligns across 11 bases. With V trimmed by 5 bases and J by 0 bases, 2 bases remained unmatched. This CDR3 has 16 residues. From germline, CDR1 is MDHEN and CDR2 SYDVKM. In DNA, the CDR3 is TGTGCCAGCAGTCCGGGACAGGGGGCAACTAATGAAAAACTGTTTTTT. Translated, it gives CASSPGQGATNEKLFF.

The gene calls are TRBV9 and TRBJ2-5; the D is unclear. Germline CDR1 and CDR2: SGDLS and YYNGEE. V lost 0 bases to trimming and J lost 5 bases, with 8 bases between them. There are 13 residues in the CDR3. The CDR3 here is CASSVVPWETQYF. In DNA, the CDR3 is TGTGCCAGCAGCGTAGTGCCGTGGGAGACCCAGTACTTC.

V gene TRBV20-1 combines with J gene TRBJ2-7; 11 nucleotides match TRBD2. Germline assignment: CDR1 DFQATT and CDR2 SNEGSKA (reference sequence). Trimming took 6 bases from V and 2 from J; bases not matched to a gene: 9. This CDR3 has 15 amino acids. In DNA form, the CDR3 reads TGCAGTGCCAACCAAAGACTAGCGGGACCCTACGAGCAGTACTTC. It yields the protein CSANQRLAGPYEQYF.

This clonotype has only a few counts. J is TRBJ2-5 and V is TRBV29-1; 14 bases line up with TRBD2. The V segment lost 4 bases and the J segment 2 bases; nucleotides outside the gene matches: 6. Germline CDR1 is SQVTM and CDR2 is ANQGSEA. The CDR3 runs to 16 residues. The CDR3 bases are TGCAGCGTTGCCCCTAGACTAGCGGGGGGGCAAGAGACCCAGTACTTC. This translates into CSVAPRLAGGQETQYF.

The gene calls are TRBV5-1 and TRBJ2-1; TRBD1 might be the D (6 bases). The J call may be incorrect, as the DNA end agrees better with TRBJ2-5. CDR1 is SGHRS, CDR2 YFSETQ, per germline. CDR3 size: 15 residues. The CDR3 nucleotides are TGCGCCAGCAGCTTGGCGGGCAGGGGTCGGGAGACCCAGTACTTC. This encodes CASSLAGRGRETQYF.

The chain links TRBV6-5 to TRBJ2-1, with 11 bases aligning to TRBD2. The CDR3 sequence is 16 residues long. The germline V gene has CDR1 MNHEY and CDR2 SVGAGI. V trimming: 0 bases; J trimming: 8 bases; junction bases outside the gene matches: 6. The CDR3 reads CASSYSKLAGEHEQFF. In DNA, the CDR3 is TGTGCCAGCAGTTACTCTAAACTAGCGGGAGAACATGAGCAGTTCTTC.